This is a list of T cell receptor beta chains from one sample in a study of long-term antiretroviral therapy in people with HIV. Assay: immunoSEQ multiplex PCR; the TCRdb copy retains only in-frame clones and omits some. Here the sample spans about 33,000 clones, around three quarters being singletons. The input for sequencing was unsorted PBMCs, taken 2 years after starting antiretroviral therapy. The receptors stem from a woman aged 50 to 60 with HIV. Both conserved end residues are part of each CDR3. The D gene is left open where the match is weak. A clone size is listed for some rows: how often the clone was seen (once, few, many), or a class if it is expanded.

v_gene	d_gene	j_gene	abundance	CDR3aa	CDR3nt
TRBV7-9	TRBD2	TRBJ2-5	-	CASSSREVGETQYF	TGTGCCAGCAGCTCCCGGGAGGTTGGAGAGACCCAGTACTTC
TRBV19	-	TRBJ1-3	few	CASSIGGSTFSGNTIYF	TGTGCCAGTAGTATCGGAGGGAGCACGTTCTCTGGAAACACCATATATTTT
TRBV4-1	-	TRBJ1-1	-	CASSQDQNAEAFF	TGCGCCAGCAGCCAAGACCAGAATGCTGAAGCTTTCTTT
TRBV30	-	TRBJ1-5	-	CAWNRGRDQPQHF	TGTGCCTGGAATAGGGGGAGGGATCAGCCCCAGCATTTT
TRBV5-1	-	TRBJ2-5	once	CASSLLGDQETQYF	TGCGCCAGCAGCTTGTTAGGAGATCAAGAGACCCAGTACTTC
TRBV6-5	TRBD1	TRBJ2-7	-	CASSYSNRGPYEQYF	TGTGCCAGCAGTTACTCGAACAGGGGCCCCTACGAGCAGTACTTC
TRBV27	-	TRBJ2-5	-	CASTRNGGPQETQYF	TGTGCCAGCACCCGGAACGGCGGGCCTCAAGAGACCCAGTACTTC
TRBV14	-	TRBJ2-7	-	CASSQASYEQYF	TGTGCCAGCAGCCAGGCTAGCTACGAGCAGTACTTC
TRBV5-6	TRBD1	TRBJ2-5	-	CASSYTLQGAEETQYF	TGTGCCAGCAGCTACACGCTACAGGGGGCGGAAGAGACCCAGTACTTC
TRBV5-6	TRBD1	TRBJ2-2	-	CASSPGGANTGELFF	TGTGCCAGCAGCCCAGGGGGCGCGAACACCGGGGAGCTGTTTTTT
TRBV5-6	TRBD1	TRBJ2-5	-	CASSHDRGQETQYF	TGTGCCAGCAGCCACGACAGGGGACAAGAGACCCAGTACTTC
TRBV5-4	-	TRBJ2-3	-	CASSLAGTVGDTQYF	TGTGCCAGCAGCTTGGCCGGGACCGTGGGAGATACGCAGTATTTT
TRBV5-8	-	TRBJ1-2	-	CASSLGTERNYGYTF	TGTGCCAGCAGCTTGGGGACAGAGCGAAACTATGGCTACACCTTC
TRBV6-5	-	TRBJ1-4	-	CASSYFRDAHEKLFF	TGTGCCAGCAGTTATTTCCGGGACGCACATGAAAAACTGTTTTTT
TRBV7-9	TRBD2	TRBJ2-1	-	CASSPSWGAGGPTQFF	TGTGCCAGCAGCCCGTCGTGGGGAGCGGGGGGCCCCACGCAGTTCTTC
TRBV5-1	-	TRBJ2-3	-	CASSLETPWTDTQYF	TGCGCCAGCAGCCTCGAGACACCTTGGACAGATACGCAGTATTTT
TRBV10-1	-	TRBJ1-6	-	CASSDPRAPLHF	TGCGCCAGCAGTGACCCAAGGGCACCCCTCCACTTT
TRBV2	-	TRBJ2-5	-	CASSVVNQETQYF	TGTGCCAGCAGTGTAGTGAACCAAGAGACCCAGTACTTC
TRBV5-5	-	TRBJ2-7	-	CASSLVPWEQINYEQYF	TGTGCCAGCAGCTTGGTCCCATGGGAACAGATAAACTACGAGCAGTACTTC
TRBV5-1	-	TRBJ2-2	few	CASSMTGPNTGELFF	TGCGCCAGCAGCATGACAGGACCGAACACCGGGGAGCTGTTTTTT
TRBV14	-	TRBJ1-6	-	CASSQEVGFSPLHF	TGTGCCAGCAGCCAAGAGGTTGGGTTTTCACCCCTCCACTTT
TRBV6-1	-	TRBJ1-4	-	CASSRQEKLFF	TGTGCCAGCAGTCGACAAGAAAAACTGTTTTTT
TRBV13	-	TRBJ2-1	once	CASSTIGDYEQFF	TGTGCCAGCAGCACGATCGGGGACTATGAGCAGTTCTTC
TRBV6-4	-	TRBJ1-5	-	CASSGTPSQPQHF	TGTGCCAGCAGCGGGACACCTAGTCAGCCCCAGCATTTT
TRBV18	-	TRBJ1-6	-	CASSEEQGNSPLHF	TGTGCCAGCTCAGAAGAACAGGGAAATTCACCCCTCCACTTT
TRBV6-1	TRBD2	TRBJ2-3	-	CASKGGLSTDTQYF	TGTGCCAGCAAGGGAGGGCTGAGCACAGATACGCAGTATTTT
TRBV7-9	-	TRBJ1-5	medium-sized	CASSPGVSGNQPQHF	TGTGCCAGCAGCCCAGGGGTGTCGGGCAATCAGCCCCAGCATTTT